A selection of T cell receptor beta chains follows, all from one sample in a study of identical twins. TCRdb re-called the 5' RACE reads through MiXCR, storing one row per CDR3 protein. The repertoire holds 1.5 million or so distinct CDR3 sequences, 25% to 35% seen once, with under 0.35% in the top ten. Sequencing was performed on cord blood. The origin of the receptors is a newborn girl in good health. Each CDR3 is given with its conserved first and last residue. D genes are given only for firm matches. For some rows the clone size is stated as once, few or many, or as a class when expanded; others skip it.

>TRBJ2-7|TRBV5-1|.|.
CAGSLGATYEQYF
TGCGCCGGCAGCTTGGGGGCGACCTACGAGCAGTACTTC
>TRBJ2-3|TRBV6-6|.|.
CASTPRVWGTDTQYF
TGTGCCAGCACCCCGCGGGTTTGGGGCACAGATACGCAGTATTTT
>TRBJ2-1|TRBV3-1|TRBD2|.
CASSFGTTAYNEQFF
TGTGCCAGCAGTTTCGGGACTACCGCCTACAATGAGCAGTTCTTC
>TRBJ1-6|TRBV27|TRBD1|.
CASASQGGNSPLHF
TGTGCCAGCGCGTCACAGGGGGGTAATTCACCCCTCCACTTT
>TRBJ2-4|TRBV7-8|TRBD2|few
CASSDSGGREQYF
TGTGCCAGCAGTGATAGCGGGGGGAGAGAGCAGTACTTC
>TRBJ2-1|TRBV6-4|TRBD1|.
CASIEAGGHNEQFF
TGTGCCAGCATTGAAGCAGGGGGACACAATGAGCAGTTCTTC
>TRBJ2-7|TRBV3-1|TRBD2|many
CASSRSGNEQYF
TGTGCCAGCAGCCGTAGCGGGAACGAGCAGTACTTC
>TRBJ1-1|TRBV7-2|.|few
CASSLLGKNTEAFF
TGTGCCAGCAGCTTATTAGGAAAGAACACTGAAGCTTTCTTT
>TRBJ2-1|TRBV10-3|.|.
CAISARQVSYNEQFF
TGTGCCATCAGTGCCCGACAGGTCTCCTACAATGAGCAGTTCTTC
>TRBJ1-2|TRBV12-3/TRBV12-4|.|.
CASSSRGAGGYTF
TGTGCCAGCAGTTCACGGGGCGCCGGTGGCTACACCTTC